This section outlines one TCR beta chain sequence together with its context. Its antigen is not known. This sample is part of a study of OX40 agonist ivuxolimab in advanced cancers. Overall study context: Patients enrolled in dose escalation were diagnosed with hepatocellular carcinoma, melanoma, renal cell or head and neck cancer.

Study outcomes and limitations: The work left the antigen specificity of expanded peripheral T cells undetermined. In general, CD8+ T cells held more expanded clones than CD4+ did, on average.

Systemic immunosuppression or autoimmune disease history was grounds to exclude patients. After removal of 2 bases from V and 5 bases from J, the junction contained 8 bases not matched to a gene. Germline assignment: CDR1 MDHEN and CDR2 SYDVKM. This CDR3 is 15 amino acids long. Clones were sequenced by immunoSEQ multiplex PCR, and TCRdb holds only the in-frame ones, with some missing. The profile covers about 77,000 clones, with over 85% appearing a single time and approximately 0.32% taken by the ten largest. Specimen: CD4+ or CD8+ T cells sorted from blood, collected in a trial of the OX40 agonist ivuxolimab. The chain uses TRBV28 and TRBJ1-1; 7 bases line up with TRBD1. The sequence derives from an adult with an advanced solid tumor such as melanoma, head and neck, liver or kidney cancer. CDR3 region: CASSLETGRWTEAFF. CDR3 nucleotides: TGTGCCAGCAGTTTAGAGACAGGGAGGTGGACTGAAGCTTTCTTT.